This TCR beta chain was profiled in a study of PD-1 blockade in classical Hodgkin lymphoma (dated by TCRdb to 2018 to 2021). For the study in its entirety: Nivolumab dosing was 3 mg/kg intravenously every 2 weeks, continuing until either disease progression or unacceptable toxicity. The study used CyTOF and TCR beta sequencing to define a peripheral blood immune signature of response to PD-1 blockade in classical Hodgkin lymphoma.

Points the paper makes about the study in general: Patients starting nivolumab less than 1 year after ASCT had lower diversity and were excluded from later analyses to avoid confounding by immune reconstitution. By C4D1, a significant rise was seen in CD4+ TCR diversity but not in CD8+ TCR diversity (p=0.0027 vs p=0.16), and the rise was most apparent among complete responders (p=0.02). Baseline TCR diversity was reported to be lower in newly diagnosed patients than in healthy donors, and even lower in relapsed/refractory patients. Trial patients with a complete response had baseline diversity similar to that of newly diagnosed patients, while partial responders and progressors had significantly lower diversity. Only a single clinical trial cohort was studied, and what caused the repertoire differences, possibly disease activity or prior therapy, remained undefined.

From cysteine to phenylalanine, the CDR3 is 13 amino acids long. Only the CDR3 region is kept as DNA, spanning 39 bases read in frame from base 1. The germline V gene specifies SGHTA as CDR1 and FQGNSA as CDR2. In the paper's terms, the time point label means: cycle 1 day 1 (C1D1), immediately before nivolumab initiation. Relapse after autologous stem cell transplantation had occurred in all trial patients, and cohorts A, B and C were distinguished by prior brentuximab vedotin exposure. The trial cohort was composed of 55 to 65 patients with relapsed/refractory classical Hodgkin lymphoma, for whom complete response, partial response or progressive disease was recorded as best overall response. In the multi-cohort phase II CheckMate 205 trial, trial patients received single-agent nivolumab. Best overall response was determined by an independent review committee according to the 2007 International Working Group response criteria. PBMCs from the trial were collected at three points: immediately before nivolumab initiation (C1D1), and during therapy at cycle 2 day 1 and cycle 4 day 1. After peripheral blood was drawn into 8 mL Vacutainer Cell Preparation Tubes, PBMCs were isolated by centrifugation and then cryopreserved.

Genomic DNA was extracted with the Qiagen DNeasy kit from unsorted PBMCs and from negatively selected CD4+ and CD8+ fractions. TCR beta CDR3 regions were amplified by immunoSEQ multiplex PCR using primers annealing to V and J segments. A synthetic immune receptor repertoire was used to minimize amplification bias, and remaining bias was computationally removed after sequencing. The paper's processing steps were these. Custom Python scripts were used to quantify repertoire diversity as the Shannon entropy index. Unsorted, CD4+ and CD8+ repertoires were analyzed separately, except for combined analyses in which CD4+ and CD8+ sequences were merged in silico. A clone counted as expanded when the clone's frequency after treatment rose at least 2-fold relative to C1D1, and clones undetected at baseline were given a pseudocount of 0.5. Clones with 0 or 1 copy at C1D1 were defined as singleton clones, while clones with 2 or more copies were defined as non-singleton clones. Clones expanded in unsorted samples were assigned a CD4+, CD8+ or unknown annotation through matching of protein sequences in sorted samples from the same patient. Wilcoxon tests on paired samples were used to test changes in diversity from C1D1 to C4D1. Not all clones reach the TCRdb copy of this immuneACCESS table, which keeps in-frame sequences only. Checked studies attribute under half of the gap to unresolved V genes and leave the rest unexplained. From that table come the V and J calls and clone size; the DNA was used to work out D and trimming. Counted in this sample were 10,000 to 12,000 clones; around 72% of them appeared once. The ten top clones hold 34% of the sample.

This clone was seen only once. Its recognized antigen is unknown. Germline and junction disagree at one end, which may indicate a read error. The same CDR3 is also encoded by other DNA sequences in this sample. The material was peripheral blood mononuclear cells (PBMCs), obtained at baseline. The rearranged chain carries TRBV7-2 and TRBJ1-1; 9 middle bases align to TRBD1. The source of this sequence is a human donor with classical Hodgkin lymphoma. The CDR3 here reads CASSGRTGDEAFF. The sequenced DNA is TGTGCCAGCAGCGGACGGACAGGGGATGAAGCTTTCTTC.